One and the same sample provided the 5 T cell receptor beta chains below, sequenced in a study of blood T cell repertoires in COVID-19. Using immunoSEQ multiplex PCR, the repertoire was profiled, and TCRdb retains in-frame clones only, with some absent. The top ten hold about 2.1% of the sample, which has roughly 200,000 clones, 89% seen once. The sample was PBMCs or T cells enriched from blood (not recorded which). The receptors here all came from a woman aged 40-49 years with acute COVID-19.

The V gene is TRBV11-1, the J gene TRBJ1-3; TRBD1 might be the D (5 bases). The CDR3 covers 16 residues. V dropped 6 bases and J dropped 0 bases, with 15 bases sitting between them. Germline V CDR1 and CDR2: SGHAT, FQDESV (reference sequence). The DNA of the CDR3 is TGTGCCAGCAGTTCAGACAGTGGCTTCTCTGGAAACACCATATATTTT. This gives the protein CASSSDSGFSGNTIYF.

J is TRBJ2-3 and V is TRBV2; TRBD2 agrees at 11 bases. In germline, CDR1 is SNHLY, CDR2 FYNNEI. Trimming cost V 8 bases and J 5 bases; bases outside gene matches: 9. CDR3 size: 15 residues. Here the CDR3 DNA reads TGTGCCAGCTCCCTAGCGGGAGGATTTGGAGATACGCAGTATTTT. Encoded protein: CASSLAGGFGDTQYF.

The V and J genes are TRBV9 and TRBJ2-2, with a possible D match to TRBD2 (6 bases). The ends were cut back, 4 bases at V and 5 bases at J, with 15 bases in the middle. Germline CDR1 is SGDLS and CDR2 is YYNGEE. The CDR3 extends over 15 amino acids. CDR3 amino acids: CASSSGTGRTGELFF. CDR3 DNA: TGTGCCAGCAGCTCGGGGACTGGTCGAACCGGGGAGCTGTTTTTT.

Here the CDR3 reads CASSMGLLNTEAFF. CDR3 DNA: TGTGCCAGTAGTATGGGGCTGCTGAACACTGAAGCTTTCTTT. The chain is built from TRBV19 and TRBJ1-1; possible D gene TRBD1, 5 bases. This CDR3 has 14 amino acids. Looked up from germline, CDR1 is LNHDA and CDR2 is SQIVND (reference sequence). The V end lost 3 bases, the J end lost 0 bases, and 8 bases lay between the germline ends.

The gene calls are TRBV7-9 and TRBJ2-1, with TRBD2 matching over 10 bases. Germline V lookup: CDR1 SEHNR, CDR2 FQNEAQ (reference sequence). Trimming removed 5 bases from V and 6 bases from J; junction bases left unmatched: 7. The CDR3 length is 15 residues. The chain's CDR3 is CASSDPGLAINEQFF. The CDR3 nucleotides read TGTGCCAGCAGCGACCCGGGACTAGCGATCAATGAGCAGTTCTTC.